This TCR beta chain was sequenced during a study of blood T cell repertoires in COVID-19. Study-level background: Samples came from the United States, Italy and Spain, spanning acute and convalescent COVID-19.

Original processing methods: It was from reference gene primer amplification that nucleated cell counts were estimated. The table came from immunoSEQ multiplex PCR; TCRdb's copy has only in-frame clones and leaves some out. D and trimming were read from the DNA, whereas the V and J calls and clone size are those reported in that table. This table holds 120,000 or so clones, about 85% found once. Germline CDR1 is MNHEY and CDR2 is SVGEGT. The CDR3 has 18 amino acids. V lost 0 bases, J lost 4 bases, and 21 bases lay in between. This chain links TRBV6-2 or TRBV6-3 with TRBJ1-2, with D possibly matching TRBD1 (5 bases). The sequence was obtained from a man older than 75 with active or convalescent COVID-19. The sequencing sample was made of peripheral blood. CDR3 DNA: TGTGCCAGCAGTTACTCGAGGCCCCAGGGCCAGAACGGCTATGGCTACACCTTC. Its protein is CASSYSRPQGQNGYGYTF.